Shown below are 32 T cell receptor beta chains from a single sample sequenced in a study of blood T cell repertoires in COVID-19. Using immunoSEQ multiplex PCR, the repertoire was profiled, and TCRdb retains in-frame clones only, with some absent. The sample records approximately 380,000 clones, about 88% being singletons. The specimen was PBMCs or T cells enriched from blood (not recorded which). These receptors all come from a woman younger than 35 who had recovered from COVID-19.

V usage is TRBV11-3 and J usage is TRBJ1-1; weak D call: TRBD1 (5 bases). V lost 3 bases and J lost 0, with 17 bases in between. Per germline, CDR1 SGHNT and CDR2 YENEEA. CDR3 length equals 17 residues. The CDR3 DNA follows: TGTGCCAGCAGCTTGGGGGGGACGGAATTAATGAACACTGAAGCTTTCTTT. This gives the protein CASSLGGTELMNTEAFF.

The chain employs TRBV5-4 and TRBJ2-1; D is perhaps TRBD2 (7 bases). The CDR3 is 14 residues long. The germline V gene has CDR1 SGHNT and CDR2 YYREEE (reference sequence). Between the trimmed V and J ends, which lost 2 bases and 9 bases, there was a span of 15 bases. CDR3 DNA sequence: TGTGCCAGCAGCTTAGTGGGGGGGCCCCGTGAGCAGTTCTTC. Protein sequence: CASSLVGGPREQFF. Full variable domain (remainder filled in from reference TRBV5-4 and TRBJ2-1): ETGVTQSPTHLIKTRGQQVTLRCSSQSGHNTVSWYQQALGQGPQFIFQYYREEENGRGNFPPRFSGLQFPNYSSELNVNALELDDSALYLCASSLVGGPREQFFGPGTRLTVL.

The V gene is TRBV5-1, the J gene TRBJ1-2; 7 bases match TRBD1. The CDR3 has 14 residues. V lost 4 bases, J lost 5 bases, and 8 bases stayed unmatched. Germline V gene sequence: CDR1 SGHRS, CDR2 YFSETQ. The CDR3 is CASSLTGDRYGYTF. The CDR3, as DNA: TGCGCCAGCAGCCTCACAGGGGATCGTTATGGCTACACCTTC. The variable domain in full, with the rest retrieved from reference TRBV5-1 and TRBJ1-2, is KAGVTQTPRYLIKTRGQQVTLSCSPISGHRSVSWYQQTPGQGLQFLFEYFSETQRNKGNFPGRFSGRQFSNSRSEMNVSTLELGDSALYLCASSLTGDRYGYTFGSGTRLTVV.

The rearrangement links TRBV6-5 to TRBJ1-1; 8 bases fit TRBD1. This CDR3 has 14 amino acids. Per the germline V gene, CDR1 is MNHEY and CDR2 is SVGAGI. V lost 8 bases and J lost 5; bases outside the gene matches: 10. In DNA, the CDR3 is TGTGCCAGCCGCCAGGGGCAGGGGGCTACTGAAGCTTTCTTT. Translation gives CASRQGQGATEAFF.

The V call is TRBV18, the J call TRBJ1-5; maybe TRBD1 (5 bases). The CDR3 runs 14 residues. Germline CDR1 KGHSH, CDR2 LQKENI. V was pared by 1 base and J by 10 bases, with 14 bases between. The CDR3 loop is CASSPQTEAAPQHF. For the CDR3, the DNA is TGTGCCAGCTCACCACAGACAGAGGCGGCCCCCCAGCATTTT.

The rearrangement links TRBV5-4 to TRBJ1-1; 8 nucleotides agree with TRBD1. J lost 0 bases, V lost 5 bases, and 12 bases had no gene match. Germline CDR1 and CDR2: SGHNT and YYREEE (reference sequence). This CDR3 is 17 amino acids long. CDR3 bases: TGTGCCAGCAGTCTTCCGGCCGACAGGGGACTGAACACTGAAGCTTTCTTT. It specifies CASSLPADRGLNTEAFF.

This chain links TRBV9 with TRBJ1-3, with 7 bases matching TRBD1. This CDR3 comprises 17 residues. From germline, CDR1 is SGDLS and CDR2 YYNGEE. The V and J ends lost 4 bases and 0 bases, in that order; junction bases with no gene match: 10. The CDR3 DNA is TGTGCCAGCAGCCAAGGCATGACAGGGAGCTCTGGAAACACCATATATTTT. It is translated as CASSQGMTGSSGNTIYF.

V gene TRBV7-9 combines with J gene TRBJ1-2, with 10 bases identical to TRBD1. The CDR3 is 14 amino acids. Per germline, CDR1 SEHNR and CDR2 FQNEAQ (reference sequence). Trimming at V came to 5 bases and at J to 8 bases, leaving 8 bases not matched to a gene. The CDR3 nucleotides are TGTGCCAGCAGCCCCGTGGGACAGGGGTCCGGCTACACCTTC. It translates to CASSPVGQGSGYTF. The variable domain in full, with the rest retrieved from reference TRBV7-9 and TRBJ1-2, is DTGVSQNPRHKITKRGQNVTFRCDPISEHNRLYWYRQTLGQGPEFLTYFQNEAQLEKSRLLSDRFSAERPKGSFSTLEIQRTEQGDSAMYLCASSPVGQGSGYTFGSGTRLTVV.

The sample holds one count of this clone. The rearrangement links TRBV4-2 to TRBJ2-5; 7 nucleotides agree with TRBD1. In germline, CDR1 is LGHNA, CDR2 YNFKEQ. The CDR3 length is 17 residues. With V trimmed by 0 bases and J by 5 bases, 12 bases remained unmatched. CDR3 loop: CASSQDEWGQYEETQYF. CDR3 bases: TGTGCCAGCAGCCAAGATGAGTGGGGACAGTACGAGGAGACCCAGTACTTC.

The chain is built from TRBV5-1 and TRBJ1-1; 7 bases match TRBD1. The germline CDR1 and CDR2 sequences are SGHRS and YFSETQ. V shed 1 base and J 1 base; nucleotides not matched to a gene: 1. CDR3 length: 14 amino acids. The CDR3 bases are TGCGCCAGCAGCTTGAGGGACAGGAACACTGAAGCTTTCTTT. Translating gives CASSLRDRNTEAFF.

The chain uses TRBV30 and TRBJ1-2, with TRBD1 matching 10 bases. Germline CDR1 and CDR2: GTSNPN and SVGIG (reference sequence). The CDR3 is made up of 14 amino acids. With 1 base clipped from V and 11 bases from J, the junction kept 10 bases outside the gene matches. The CDR3, as DNA: TGTGCCTGGAGTGCTCTACCGGGACAGGGGATTTACACCTTC. Its translation is CAWSALPGQGIYTF.

The sample holds one count of this clone. V is TRBV7-3 and J is TRBJ1-5, with 8 bases aligning to TRBD1. The CDR3 extends over 13 amino acids. Germline V CDR1 and CDR2: SGHTA, FQGTGA. V was clipped by 5 bases and J by 6 bases; unmatched bases: 3. As DNA, the CDR3 is TGTGCCAGCAGCCGCGACAGGGGTCAGCCCCAGCATTTT. This translates into CASSRDRGQPQHF.

This CDR3 reads CASSSTGGAGGELFF. The CDR3 DNA is TGTGCCAGCAGCTCGACAGGGGGCGCGGGCGGGGAGCTGTTTTTT. The chain employs TRBV5-6 and TRBJ2-2, with 10 positions matching TRBD1. In germline, CDR1 is SGHDT, CDR2 YYEEEE. The J segment lost 7 bases and the V segment lost 3 bases, leaving 6 bases of the junction unmatched. The CDR3 length is 15 residues. Complete variable domain (other parts from reference TRBV5-6 and TRBJ2-2): DAGVTQSPTHLIKTRGQQVTLRCSPKSGHDTVSWYQQALGQGPQFIFQYYEEEERQRGNFPDRFSGHQFPNYSSELNVNALLLGDSALYLCASSSTGGAGGELFFGEGSRLTVL.

The table lists this clone with a count of one. The chain combines TRBV18 with TRBJ2-1; 9 bases are shared with TRBD2. The CDR3 covers 15 residues. Germline V gene data show CDR1 as KGHSH and CDR2 as LQKENI. Losses at the gene ends were 6 bases for V and 9 bases for J; bases not matched to a gene: 12. CDR3 nucleotide sequence: TGTGCCAGCTCCCCCCGCGCTAGCGGGGATTCTGAGCAGTTCTTC. This encodes CASSPRASGDSEQFF.

The chain recombines TRBV7-2 with TRBJ1-2; 8 positions agree with TRBD1. Germline CDR1 and CDR2: SGHTA and FQGNSA. The CDR3 sequence is 15 residues long. V was clipped by 5 bases and J by 0 bases; unmatched bases: 5. CDR3 nucleotides: TGTGCCAGCAGCACGAGGACAGGGCCTAACTATGGCTACACCTTC. It encodes CASSTRTGPNYGYTF.

J is TRBJ2-3 and V is TRBV5-1; TRBD2 matches 10 bases. Germline CDR1 and CDR2: SGHRS and YFSETQ. The CDR3 totals 14 residues. J gave up 0 bases and V 7 bases, and 2 bases lay outside the gene matches. For the CDR3, the DNA is TGCGCCAGCCAGCGGGGGGGCAGCACAGATACGCAGTATTTT. Translated: CASQRGGSTDTQYF. Variable domain in full (rest from reference TRBV5-1 and TRBJ2-3): KAGVTQTPRYLIKTRGQQVTLSCSPISGHRSVSWYQQTPGQGLQFLFEYFSETQRNKGNFPGRFSGRQFSNSRSEMNVSTLELGDSALYLCASQRGGSTDTQYFGPGTRLTVL.

The chain carries TRBV30 and TRBJ1-5, with D possibly being TRBD1 (6 bases). Looked up from germline, CDR1 is GTSNPN and CDR2 is SVGIG (reference sequence). CDR3 size: 11 residues. The CDR3 DNA follows: TGTGCTCGCCAGGGGAATCAGCCCCAGCATTTT. Encoded protein: CARQGNQPQHF.

The chain links TRBV19 to TRBJ2-3; 7 nucleotides match TRBD1. Germline V lookup: CDR1 LNHDA, CDR2 SQIVND (reference sequence). This CDR3 contains 16 residues. V lost 7 bases to trimming and J lost 3 bases; unmatched junction nucleotides: 13. Here the CDR3 DNA reads TGTGCCAGTACCAGGGGGTGGGGTCAGGGGACAGATACGCAGTATTTT. Its protein is CASTRGWGQGTDTQYF. The whole variable domain, remainder taken from reference TRBV19 and TRBJ2-3, is DGGITQSPKYLFRKEGQNVTLSCEQNLNHDAMYWYRQDPGQGLRLIYYSQIVNDFQKGDIAEGYSVSREKKESFPLTVTSAQKNPTAFYLCASTRGWGQGTDTQYFGPGTRLTVL.

The chain has TRBV19 and TRBJ2-3; tentatively, D is TRBD2 (5 bases). Trimming stripped 5 bases from V and 5 bases from J, with 17 bases between. Germline V gene data show CDR1 as LNHDA and CDR2 as SQIVND (reference sequence). The CDR3 runs to 15 residues. The CDR3 DNA reads TGTGCCAGTAGTTCCGGACTCTCCGTCCTAGATACGCAGTATTTT. Translating it yields CASSSGLSVLDTQYF. Together with reference TRBV19 and TRBJ2-3, the CDR3 gives the full variable domain: DGGITQSPKYLFRKEGQNVTLSCEQNLNHDAMYWYRQDPGQGLRLIYYSQIVNDFQKGDIAEGYSVSREKKESFPLTVTSAQKNPTAFYLCASSSGLSVLDTQYFGPGTRLTVL.

The CDR3 loop is CASSPTRGTEAFF. CDR3 nucleotides: TGCGCCAGCAGCCCGACGAGAGGTACTGAAGCTTTCTTT. V is TRBV4-1 and J is TRBJ1-1; D unresolved. The CDR3 spans 13 residues. Trimming took 4 bases from V and 5 from J, leaving 11 bases between them. The germline CDR1 and CDR2 sequences are MGHRA and YSYEKL.

This clone was counted only a few times. The chain recombines TRBV28 with TRBJ2-1; D possibly corresponds to TRBD1 (6 bases). Trimming removed 2 bases from V and 0 bases from J, with 11 bases in between. The CDR3 length is 16 residues. The germline V gene encodes CDR1 MDHEN and CDR2 SYDVKM. DNA of the CDR3: TGTGCCAGCAGTTTAGGGGGCTCCAGCTCCTACAATGAGCAGTTCTTC. Translated: CASSLGGSSSYNEQFF.

The chain employs TRBV19 and TRBJ2-2; D might be TRBD2 (6 bases). V lost 0 bases, J lost 7 bases, and 9 bases lay in between. The CDR3 sequence is 14 residues long. CDR1 is LNHDA, CDR2 SQIVND, per germline (reference sequence). The CDR3 is CASSIEGRGGELFF. CDR3 bases: TGTGCCAGTAGTATAGAAGGGCGGGGCGGGGAGCTGTTTTTT. Full variable domain (rest looked up from reference TRBV19 and TRBJ2-2): DGGITQSPKYLFRKEGQNVTLSCEQNLNHDAMYWYRQDPGQGLRLIYYSQIVNDFQKGDIAEGYSVSREKKESFPLTVTSAQKNPTAFYLCASSIEGRGGELFFGEGSRLTVL.

This rearrangement joins TRBV6-5 to TRBJ1-1; perhaps TRBD1 as D (5 bases). Germline CDR1 and CDR2: MNHEY and SVGAGI. V was clipped by 5 bases and J by 6 bases, with 10 bases between them. The CDR3 contains 12 residues. The CDR3 region has the DNA TGTGCCAGCAGTCCGGGGGGAGCTGAAGCTTTCTTT. Translating it yields CASSPGGAEAFF.

The chain is built from TRBV7-9 and TRBJ2-7; 10 positions agree with TRBD1. CDR3 length: 17 amino acids. Germline values: CDR1 SEHNR, CDR2 FQNEAQ (reference sequence). Germline trimming cut 5 bases from V and 2 bases from J; bases unmatched to any gene: 12. In DNA form, the CDR3 reads TGTGCCAGCAGCGGATCCGGGACAGGGGTTTATCCCTACGAGCAGTACTTC. The encoded protein is CASSGSGTGVYPYEQYF.

The chain recombines TRBV19 with TRBJ1-1, with 8 bases identical to TRBD1. Germline V lookup: CDR1 LNHDA, CDR2 SQIVND (reference sequence). CDR3 length: 17 amino acids. J gave up 4 bases and V 2 bases, and 12 bases lay outside the gene matches. CDR3 protein: CASSISTDRAVRTEAFF. CDR3 DNA sequence: TGTGCCAGTAGTATAAGTACGGACAGGGCGGTTCGCACTGAAGCTTTCTTT.

V and J are TRBV5-1 and TRBJ2-5, with 10 bases lining up with TRBD1. The length of the CDR3 is 15 residues. Germline loops: CDR1 SGHRS, CDR2 YFSETQ. After removal of 4 bases from V and 3 bases from J, the junction contained 6 bases not matched to a gene. CDR3 sequence (DNA): TGCGCCAGCAGCCCGAGACAGGGGGCTGAAGAGACCCAGTACTTC. Protein product: CASSPRQGAEETQYF.

This sequence joins TRBV28 and TRBJ1-1, with TRBD1 matching over 9 bases. With 5 bases clipped from V and 8 bases from J, the junction kept 9 bases outside the gene matches. The CDR3 has 14 residues. Germline CDR1 is MDHEN and CDR2 is SYDVKM. DNA of the CDR3: TGTGCCAGCAGTCCCGGGACAGGGTGGCGAGAAGCTTTCTTT. Its translation: CASSPGTGWREAFF.

The gene calls are TRBV25-1 and TRBJ1-1; D is undetermined. The CDR3 has 14 amino acids. V was clipped by 4 bases and J by 1 base, with 10 bases between them. The V gene's germline CDR1 is MGHDK and CDR2 SYGVNS. The CDR3 sequence is CASSGRAPNTEAFF. The CDR3, as DNA: TGTGCCAGCAGTGGTCGAGCCCCGAACACTGAAGCTTTCTTT.

The chain has TRBV6-1 and TRBJ2-1, with TRBD2 identical over 7 bases. Germline CDR1 is MNHNS and CDR2 is SASEGT. The J segment lost 0 bases and the V segment lost 3 bases, leaving 8 bases of the junction unmatched. The CDR3 sequence is 17 residues long. The CDR3 nucleotides read TGTGCCAGCAGTGAGTCGTCTAGCGGTAGCTCCTACAATGAGCAGTTCTTC. Its translation is CASSESSSGSSYNEQFF.

V gene TRBV6-1 combines with J gene TRBJ1-5, with D perhaps TRBD1 (5 bases). Germline V gene lookup returns CDR1 MNHNS and CDR2 SASEGT. Trimming cost V 0 bases and J 5 bases, with 8 bases left between them. The CDR3 is 14 residues long. This chain's CDR3 is CASSEAWGDQPQHF. DNA for the CDR3: TGTGCCAGCAGTGAAGCGTGGGGGGATCAGCCCCAGCATTTT.

The J gene is TRBJ1-1, the V gene TRBV19; D uncertain. The CDR3 loop spans 13 amino acids. Trimming removed 7 bases at V and 4 bases at J, with 13 bases between. Germline V CDR1 and CDR2: LNHDA, SQIVND (reference sequence). CDR3 region: CASISPPATEAFF. CDR3 bases: TGTGCCAGTATTAGTCCGCCCGCCACTGAAGCTTTCTTT.

The chain couples TRBV5-5 to TRBJ1-1; D remains unclear. V shed 3 bases and J shed 6 bases, with 15 bases lying between them. This CDR3 comprises 14 residues. Germline V gives CDR1 SGHKS, CDR2 YYEKEE (reference sequence). CDR3 sequence (DNA): TGTGCCAGCAGCTATCACGACGGGGTAGCTGAAGCTTTCTTT. Its translation is CASSYHDGVAEAFF. The entire variable domain, with the rest obtained from reference TRBV5-5 and TRBJ1-1, is as follows: DAGVTQSPTHLIKTRGQQVTLRCSPISGHKSVSWYQQVLGQGPQFIFQYYEKEERGRGNFPDRFSARQFPNYSSELNVNALLLGDSALYLCASSYHDGVAEAFFGQGTRLTVV.